These 10 T cell receptor beta chains came from one sample sequenced in a study of T cells in Graves' hyperthyroidism and ophthalmopathy. Amplification yielded TCR beta CDR3 regions, with RNA transcripts as the source. The TCR CDR3 was amplified in a first-round RT-PCR using the HTBI primer set. TCRdb re-called the multiplex PCR reads through MiXCR, storing one row per CDR3 protein. The sample comprises hundreds of thousands of distinct CDR3 sequences, around 14% of which are singletons, and roughly 25% rests with the top ten. Sequencing was carried out using blood. These receptors were obtained from a woman aged 25 to 45 with Graves' hyperthyroidism.

The sample holds a few counts of this clonotype. The V call is TRBV7-9, the J call TRBJ2-1; 8 positions agree with TRBD1. Germline assignment: CDR1 SEHNR and CDR2 FQNEAQ (reference sequence). The V segment lost 5 bases and the J segment 8 bases; nucleotides outside the gene matches: 11. This CDR3 contains 15 residues. For the CDR3, the DNA is TGTGCCAGCAGCCCGGGGACAGGCCCGTCTCATGAGCAGTTCTTC. Amino acids: CASSPGTGPSHEQFF.

This clonotype was detected a few times. CDR3: CSAREGGVSYEQYF. The CDR3 DNA sequence: TGCAGTGCTAGAGAGGGTGGGGTTAGCTACGAGCAGTACTTC. V usage is TRBV20-1 and J usage is TRBJ2-7, with D unresolved. The CDR3 consists of 14 residues. V was trimmed by 0 bases and J by 3 bases, leaving 12 bases between them. The germline V gene has CDR1 DFQATT and CDR2 SNEGSKA (reference sequence).

As to this clonotype: A much larger clone is a single base away; this may be a read error. This sequence joins TRBV28 and TRBJ2-3; maybe TRBD2 (6 bases). Germline values: CDR1 MDHEN, CDR2 SYDVKM. This CDR3 region has 13 residues. The CDR3 sequence is CAIQEGLTDTQCF. DNA for the CDR3: TGTGCCATACAGGAGGGGCTTACAGATACGCAGTGTTTT.

The sample holds many counts of this clonotype. V and J are TRBV3-1 and TRBJ2-7; the D is unclear. Germline V gives CDR1 LGHDT, CDR2 YNNKEL (reference sequence). V lost 0 bases, J lost 3 bases, and 3 bases lay in between. The length of the CDR3 is 12 residues. CDR3 coding DNA: TGTGCCAGCAGCCAAGAAGGCTACGAGCAGTACTTC. Its protein is CASSQEGYEQYF.

The chain recombines TRBV15 with TRBJ2-5; 7 bases agree with TRBD2. The germline V gene encodes CDR1 LNHNV and CDR2 YYDKDF (reference sequence). The CDR3 runs 16 residues. V shed 1 base, J shed 4 bases, and the junction held 9 bases outside the gene matches. The CDR3 is CATSRGTRGSSETQYF. The CDR3 coding sequence is TGTGCCACCAGCAGAGGTACCCGCGGGAGTTCAGAGACCCAGTACTTC.

The genes are TRBV19 and TRBJ2-1; 7 nucleotides match TRBD1. The junction had 11 bases not matched to a gene; V was cut back by 5 bases and J by 10 bases. There are 14 residues in the CDR3. The V gene's germline CDR1 is LNHDA and CDR2 SQIVND (reference sequence). The CDR3 DNA is TGTGCCAGTAGTGGCCCTAACAGGGGTCGGGAGCAGTTCTTC. Translating it yields CASSGPNRGREQFF. The full variable domain, in which reference TRBV19 and TRBJ2-1 provide the parts outside the CDR3, is DGGITQSPKYLFRKEGQNVTLSCEQNLNHDAMYWYRQDPGQGLRLIYYSQIVNDFQKGDIAEGYSVSREKKESFPLTVTSAQKNPTAFYLCASSGPNRGREQFFGPGTRLTVL.

This clonotype was counted many times. The V gene is TRBV6-1, the J gene TRBJ2-5, with TRBD2 identical over 7 bases. CDR3 length: 14 amino acids. Germline assignment: CDR1 MNHNS and CDR2 SASEGT. Unmatched junction bases numbered 10, after V lost 3 bases and J lost 9 bases. The CDR3 nucleotides are TGTGCCAGCAGTGAGTCGGACACTGCGGGGGCCCAGTACTTC. Translated: CASSESDTAGAQYF.

This clonotype occurred many times. This chain links TRBV20-1 with TRBJ2-7; 7 bases map to TRBD2. Germline V lookup: CDR1 DFQATT, CDR2 SNEGSKA (reference sequence). The CDR3 is 13 residues long. J gave up 3 bases and V 3 bases, and 5 bases lay outside the gene matches. The CDR3 DNA follows: TGCAGTGCTAGGGGGCTAGCGGACTACGAGCAGTACTTC. Amino acid sequence: CSARGLADYEQYF.

Worth noting for this clonotype: This may be a read error: a much more frequent sequence differs by one nucleotide. This chain connects TRBV12-3 or TRBV12-4 to TRBJ1-4, with 7 nucleotides matching TRBD1. CDR3 size: 14 residues. The CDR3 is CAGSSTGSNEKLFF. The CDR3 nucleotides are TGTGCCGGCAGTTCGACAGGGTCTAATGAAAAACTGTTTTTT.

The V and J genes are TRBV28 and TRBJ2-2; perhaps D is TRBD1 or TRBD2 (5 bases each). The CDR3 totals 17 residues. With 5 bases removed from V and 5 bases from J, the gap between germline ends came to 21 bases. CDR1 and CDR2 from the germline V gene are MDHEN and SYDVKM. The CDR3 sequence is CASSPQRGGKETGELFF. Written as DNA, the CDR3 is TGTGCCAGCAGTCCACAACGTGGGGGAAAGGAGACCGGGGAGCTGTTTTTT.